This TCR beta chain appears in the sequencing data of a study of T cell responses to AZD1222 COVID-19 vaccine. Study conclusions and caveats: Baseline antibody screening turned up just a handful of seropositive AZD1222 recipients. CD4 TCRs linked to vaccination spanned spike, dominating at 160-218 and 743-854. Sampling captured repertoires only after the peak T cell response. Regions left unmutated in variants are reportedly the target of nearly half of spike-specific TCRs.

Assay used: immunoSEQ multiplex PCR; TCRdb lists only in-frame clones, some missing. The sample has roughly 87,000 clones; 88% are singletons. On this clone itself: Antigen: not known.

The V gene lost 2 bases and the J gene lost 1 base, with 11 bases spanning the gap. CDR3 length equals 15 residues. Germline loops: CDR1 KGHSH, CDR2 LQKENI. The V gene is TRBV18, the J gene TRBJ1-2; no clear D gene. Here the sequenced sample was peripheral blood, taken 28 days after the second AZD1222 dose. The receptor was isolated from an adult who received the AZD1222 COVID-19 vaccine. The CDR3 sequence is CASSPESGNNYGYTF. The CDR3 nucleotides read TGTGCCAGCTCACCAGAAAGCGGAAATAACTATGGCTACACCTTC.